The TCR beta chain described here comes from a study of PD-1 blockade in classical Hodgkin lymphoma. Specified time point: cycle 4 day 1 (C4D1), after five to seven weeks of nivolumab. The patients all showed relapse after autologous stem cell transplantation, while their brentuximab vedotin exposure varied. TCRdb keeps only in-frame clones here, not all; method: immunoSEQ multiplex PCR. The sample shows roughly 50,000 clones, 86% of them seen only once. There are 15 residues in the CDR3. CDR1 is MNHEY and CDR2 is SVGAGI in the germline V gene. V was shortened by 4 bases and J by 0 bases, with 11 bases between the two germline ends.

The chain combines TRBV6-5 with TRBJ2-3, with D perhaps matching TRBD2 (6 bases). The source was peripheral blood mononuclear cells (PBMCs), collected before the fourth cycle of nivolumab. The sequence came from a human donor with classical Hodgkin lymphoma. The CDR3 sequence is CASSSSGTSTDTQYF. The CDR3 coding sequence is TGTGCCAGCAGTTCCTCCGGGACTAGCACAGATACGCAGTATTTT.